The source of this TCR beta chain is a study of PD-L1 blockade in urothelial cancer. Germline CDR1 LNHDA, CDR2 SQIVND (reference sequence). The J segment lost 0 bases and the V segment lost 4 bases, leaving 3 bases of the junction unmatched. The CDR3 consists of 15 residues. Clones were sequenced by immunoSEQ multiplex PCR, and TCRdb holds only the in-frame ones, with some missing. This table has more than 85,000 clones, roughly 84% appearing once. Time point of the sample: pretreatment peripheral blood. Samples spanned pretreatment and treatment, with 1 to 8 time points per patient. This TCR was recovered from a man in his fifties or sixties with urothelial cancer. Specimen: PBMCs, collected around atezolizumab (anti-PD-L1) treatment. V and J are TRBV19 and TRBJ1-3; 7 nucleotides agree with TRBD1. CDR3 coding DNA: TGTGCCAGTAGTACCCGGACAGGCTCTGGAAACACCATATATTTT. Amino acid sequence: CASSTRTGSGNTIYF.